The 14 T cell receptor beta chains listed next were all sequenced from one sample in a study of vaccination and CD4 T cells after COVID-19. No antigens are known for them. Stated treatment: approximately 9-day PBMC culture with coronavirus spike peptide pools or control peptides (ViraFEST assay). The study sequenced cultured CD4+ T cell DNA using the Oncomine TCR Beta short-read assay. Each CDR3 protein gets one entry after TCRdb re-called the PCR reads with MiXCR. The data contain about 4,000 distinct CDR3 sequences, around 40% of them singletons. The sample comprised CD4+ T cells from blood, cultured in vitro. The receptor source for this set is a human donor who had recovered from COVID-19.

The chain recombines TRBV11-2 with TRBJ2-1; 11 bases match TRBD2. The germline CDR1 and CDR2 sequences are SGHAT and FQNNGV. V lost 2 bases, J lost 7 bases, and 4 bases stayed unmatched. The CDR3 covers 15 residues. The CDR3, as DNA: TGTGCCAGCAGCTTACTTAGCGGGAGGGTGAATGAGCAGTTCTTC. It codes for CASSLLSGRVNEQFF.

The V gene is TRBV28, the J gene TRBJ2-7; perhaps TRBD1 as D (5 bases). The germline V and J ends were trimmed by 3 bases and 4 bases, with 16 bases remaining between them. Germline loops: CDR1 MDHEN, CDR2 SYDVKM. This CDR3 is 15 amino acids long. DNA for the CDR3: TGTGCCAGCAGTTTTCTCCAGGGATCTAGGTACGAGCAGTACTTC. This encodes CASSFLQGSRYEQYF.

The rearrangement joins TRBV12-5 to TRBJ1-5; 9 nucleotides line up with TRBD1. The CDR3 runs 13 residues. V trimming: 6 bases; J trimming: 4 bases; junction bases outside the gene matches: 1. Per the germline V gene, CDR1 is LGHNT and CDR2 is FRNRAP. The chain's CDR3 is CASGTGGNQPQHF. CDR3 coding DNA: TGTGCTAGTGGGACAGGGGGTAATCAGCCCCAGCATTTT. The full variable domain, in which reference TRBV12-5 and TRBJ1-5 provide the parts outside the CDR3, is DARVTQTPRHKVTEMGQEVTMRCQPILGHNTVFWYRQTMMQGLELLAYFRNRAPLDDSGMPKDRFSAEMPDATLATLKIQPSEPRDSAVYFCASGTGGNQPQHFGDGTRLSIL.

The chain recombines TRBV7-2 with TRBJ2-3; 7 nucleotides line up with TRBD2. The CDR3 covers 16 residues. Trimming cost V 0 bases and J 4 bases; bases outside gene matches: 7. Germline V lookup: CDR1 SGHTA, CDR2 FQGNSA. The CDR3 region is CASSLASGGVADTQYF. The CDR3 nucleotides are TGTGCCAGCAGCTTAGCTTCGGGGGGAGTCGCAGATACGCAGTATTTT.

This chain connects TRBV7-9 to TRBJ2-5; D unresolved. The CDR3 has 15 amino acids. The germline gives CDR1 SEHNR, CDR2 FQNEAQ (reference sequence). Trimming removed 1 base at V and 2 bases at J, with 11 bases between. The CDR3 DNA is TGTGCCAGCAGCTTAGTTACGGGTTTTCAAGAGACCCAGTACTTC. This codes for CASSLVTGFQETQYF.

There are a few counts of this clonotype. The CDR3 reads CASSPRGAQGLGTGELFF. The CDR3 nucleotides are TGTGCCAGCAGCCCACGGGGCGCGCAGGGATTAGGGACCGGGGAGCTGTTTTTT. V and J are TRBV5-4 and TRBJ2-2; D is tentatively TRBD1 or TRBD2 (5 bases each). V gave up 4 bases and J gave up 5 bases, with 24 bases separating them. This CDR3 has 18 amino acids. In germline, CDR1 is SGHNT, CDR2 YYREEE (reference sequence).

The DNA for the CDR3 is TGCGCCAGCAGCCGTTATTTTCGGGAGAACACTGAAGCTTTCTTT. Translated: CASSRYFRENTEAFF. V is TRBV5-1 and J is TRBJ1-1; no definite D call. CDR1 and CDR2 from the germline V gene are SGHRS and YFSETQ. This CDR3 comprises 15 residues. V lost 4 bases and J lost 1, with 14 bases in between.

This clonotype has more than one count but fewer than ten. The rearrangement joins TRBV19 to TRBJ1-6; tentatively, D is TRBD1 (5 bases). The germline V and J ends were trimmed by 8 bases and 7 bases, with 12 bases remaining between them. This CDR3 is built from 13 residues. Germline V gives CDR1 LNHDA, CDR2 SQIVND (reference sequence). The CDR3 is CASQRQQNSPLHF. The CDR3 DNA follows: TGTGCCAGTCAAAGACAGCAGAATTCACCCCTCCACTTT.

This clonotype ranks as large. V gene TRBV6-1 combines with J gene TRBJ1-6, with a weak D call TRBD1 (5 bases). Trimming pared 5 bases from V and 10 bases from J, leaving 18 bases between. In germline, CDR1 is MNHNS, CDR2 SASEGT. The CDR3 runs 15 residues. The CDR3 nucleotides are TGTGCCAGCAGTCCCCGGCAGGGTGTCAGATCACCCCTCCACTTT. Amino acid sequence: CASSPRQGVRSPLHF.

The CDR3, as DNA: TGTGCCAGCAGTGAAGTCGCTAGCGGGGAACGGGCCCAGTACTTC. This codes for CASSEVASGERAQYF. The rearrangement uses TRBV2 and TRBJ2-5; TRBD2 agrees at 9 bases. Germline V CDR1 and CDR2: SNHLY, FYNNEI. The CDR3 consists of 15 residues. Trimming cost V 1 base and J 9 bases; bases outside gene matches: 9. The variable domain in full, completed from reference TRBV2 and TRBJ2-5, reads EPEVTQTPSHQVTQMGQEVILRCVPISNHLYFYWYRQILGQKVEFLVSFYNNEISEKSEIFDDQFSVERPDGSNFTLKIRSTKLEDSAMYFCASSEVASGERAQYFGPGTRLLVL.

This chain joins TRBV20-1 and TRBJ1-4; TRBD1 might be the D (5 bases). The germline V gene encodes CDR1 DFQATT and CDR2 SNEGSKA (reference sequence). V was pared by 4 bases and J by 7 bases, with 13 bases between. The CDR3 runs to 13 residues. As DNA, the CDR3 is TGCAGTGCTACCTGGCAGGGTGGTGAAAAACTGTTTTTT. This gives the protein CSATWQGGEKLFF.

The chain recombines TRBV3-1 with TRBJ1-1; TRBD1 matches 7 bases. The CDR3 has 14 residues. Per the germline V gene, CDR1 is LGHDT and CDR2 is YNNKEL (reference sequence). V shed 4 bases and J 4 bases; nucleotides not matched to a gene: 6. The CDR3 is CASSRQGGLTEAFF. CDR3 coding DNA: TGTGCCAGCAGCCGACAGGGAGGGCTCACTGAAGCTTTCTTT.

V gene TRBV6-1 combines with J gene TRBJ1-1, with no clear D. The CDR3 totals 14 residues. V lost 6 bases and J lost 1, with 12 bases in between. Germline CDR1 is MNHNS and CDR2 is SASEGT. This CDR3 reads CASSPSAANTEAFF. CDR3 bases: TGTGCCAGCAGCCCCTCCGCCGCGAACACTGAAGCTTTCTTT.

The chain recombines TRBV20-1 with TRBJ2-7; D is undetermined. In germline, CDR1 is DFQATT, CDR2 SNEGSKA (reference sequence). The CDR3 is made up of 12 amino acids. V dropped 6 bases and J dropped 2 bases, with 11 bases sitting between them. The CDR3: CSATDEPYEQYF. The CDR3, as DNA: TGCAGTGCGACGGACGAACCCTACGAGCAGTACTTC.